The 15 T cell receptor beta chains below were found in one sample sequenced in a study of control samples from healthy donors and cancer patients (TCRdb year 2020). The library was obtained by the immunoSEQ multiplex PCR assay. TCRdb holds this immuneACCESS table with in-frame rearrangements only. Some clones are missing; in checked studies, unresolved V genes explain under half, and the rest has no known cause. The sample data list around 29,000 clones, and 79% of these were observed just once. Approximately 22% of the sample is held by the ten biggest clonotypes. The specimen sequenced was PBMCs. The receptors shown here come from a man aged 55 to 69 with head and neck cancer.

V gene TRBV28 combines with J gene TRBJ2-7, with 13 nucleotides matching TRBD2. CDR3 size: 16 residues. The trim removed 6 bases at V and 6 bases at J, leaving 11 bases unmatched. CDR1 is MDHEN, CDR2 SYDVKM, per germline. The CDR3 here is CASRPGLAGRFFEQYF. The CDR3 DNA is TGTGCCAGCAGGCCGGGACTAGCGGGACGATTTTTCGAGCAGTACTTC.

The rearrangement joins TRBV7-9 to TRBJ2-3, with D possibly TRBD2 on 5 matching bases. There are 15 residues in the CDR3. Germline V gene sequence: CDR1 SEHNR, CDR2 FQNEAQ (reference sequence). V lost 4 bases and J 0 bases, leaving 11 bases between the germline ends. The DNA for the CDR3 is TGTGCCAGCAGCTCCCTGGGGAGAAGCACAGATACGCAGTATTTT. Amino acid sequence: CASSSLGRSTDTQYF.

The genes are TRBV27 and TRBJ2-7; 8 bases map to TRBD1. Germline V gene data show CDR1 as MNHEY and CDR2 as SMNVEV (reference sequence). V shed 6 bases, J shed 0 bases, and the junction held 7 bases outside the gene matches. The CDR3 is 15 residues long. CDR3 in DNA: TGTGCCAGCAGCTCATGGGACAGGAGCTCCTACGAGCAGTACTTC. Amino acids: CASSSWDRSSYEQYF.

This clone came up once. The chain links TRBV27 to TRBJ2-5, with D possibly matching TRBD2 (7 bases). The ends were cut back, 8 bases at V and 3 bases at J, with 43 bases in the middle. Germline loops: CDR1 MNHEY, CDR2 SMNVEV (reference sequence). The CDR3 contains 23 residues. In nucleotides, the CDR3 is TGTGCCAGCCCTTGGGGGCCTATTTTCGTCGGGGAGGGTAGGACTGCCGACGAAGAGACCCAGTACTTC. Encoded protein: CASPWGPIFVGEGRTADEETQYF.

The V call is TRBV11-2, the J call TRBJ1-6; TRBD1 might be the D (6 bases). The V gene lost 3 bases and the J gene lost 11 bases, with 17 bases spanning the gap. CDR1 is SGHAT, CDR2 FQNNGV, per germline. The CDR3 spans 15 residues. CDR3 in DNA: TGTGCCAGCAGCTTGTTACAGGGCGAGCGGGCACCCCTCCACTTT. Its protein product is CASSLLQGERAPLHF.

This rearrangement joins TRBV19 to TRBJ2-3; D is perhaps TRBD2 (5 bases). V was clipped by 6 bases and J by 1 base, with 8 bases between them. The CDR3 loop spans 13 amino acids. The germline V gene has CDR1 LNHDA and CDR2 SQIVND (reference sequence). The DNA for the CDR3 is TGTGCCAGTAGGAAGGAGGGCACAGATACGCAGTATTTT. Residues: CASRKEGTDTQYF.

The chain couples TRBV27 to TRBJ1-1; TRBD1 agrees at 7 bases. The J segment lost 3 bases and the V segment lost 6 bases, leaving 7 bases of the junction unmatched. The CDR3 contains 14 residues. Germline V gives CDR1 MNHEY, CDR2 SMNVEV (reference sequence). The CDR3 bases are TGTGCCAGCAGCACAGGGGAAGGGGACACTGAAGCTTTCTTT. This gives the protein CASSTGEGDTEAFF.

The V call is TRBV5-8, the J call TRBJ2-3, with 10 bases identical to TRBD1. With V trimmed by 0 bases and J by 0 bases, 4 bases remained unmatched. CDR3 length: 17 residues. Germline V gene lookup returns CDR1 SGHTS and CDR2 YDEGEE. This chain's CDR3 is CASSLEGQGPSTDTQYF. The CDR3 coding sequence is TGTGCCAGCAGCTTGGAGGGACAGGGGCCTAGCACAGATACGCAGTATTTT.

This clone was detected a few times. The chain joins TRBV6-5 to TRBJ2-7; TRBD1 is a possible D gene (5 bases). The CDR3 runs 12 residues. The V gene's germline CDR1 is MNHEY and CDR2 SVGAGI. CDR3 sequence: CVCQDTSYEQYF. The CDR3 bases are TGTGTCTGTCAGGACACCTCCTACGAGCAGTACTTC.

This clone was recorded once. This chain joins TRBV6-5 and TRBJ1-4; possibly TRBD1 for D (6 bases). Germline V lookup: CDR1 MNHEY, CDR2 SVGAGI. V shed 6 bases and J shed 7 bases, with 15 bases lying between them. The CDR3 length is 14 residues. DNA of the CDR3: TGTGCCAGCAGGCCGGGGGGGGCGTTTGAAAAACTGTTTTTT. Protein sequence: CASRPGGAFEKLFF.

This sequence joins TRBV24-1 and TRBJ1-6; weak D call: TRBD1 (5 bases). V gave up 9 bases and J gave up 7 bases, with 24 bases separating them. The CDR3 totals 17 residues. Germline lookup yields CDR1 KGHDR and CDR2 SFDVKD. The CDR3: CATLLRLGRPENSPLHF. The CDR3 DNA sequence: TGTGCCACCCTTCTTCGATTGGGACGCCCTGAGAATTCACCCCTCCACTTT.

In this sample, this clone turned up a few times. The CDR3 here is CASSLTNTEAFF. The CDR3 bases are TGTGCCAGCAGCTTAACGAACACTGAAGCTTTCTTT. This chain joins TRBV7-2 and TRBJ1-1; D is unclear. Per germline, CDR1 SGHTA and CDR2 FQGNSA. The CDR3 is 12 residues long. With 2 bases removed from V and 1 base from J, the gap between germline ends came to 2 bases.

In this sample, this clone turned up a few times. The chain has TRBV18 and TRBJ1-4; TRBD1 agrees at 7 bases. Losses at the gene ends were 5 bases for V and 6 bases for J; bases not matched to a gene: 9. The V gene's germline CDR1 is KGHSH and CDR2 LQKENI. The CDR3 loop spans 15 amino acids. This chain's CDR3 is CASSTRQGEDEKLFF. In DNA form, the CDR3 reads TGTGCCAGCTCAACTAGACAGGGAGAGGATGAAAAACTGTTTTTT.

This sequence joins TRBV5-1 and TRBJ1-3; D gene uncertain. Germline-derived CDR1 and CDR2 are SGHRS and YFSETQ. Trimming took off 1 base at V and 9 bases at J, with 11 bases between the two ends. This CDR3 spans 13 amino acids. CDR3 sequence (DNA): TGCGCCAGCAGCTTGAGTTTTGGCGGCACCATATATTTT. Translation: CASSLSFGGTIYF.

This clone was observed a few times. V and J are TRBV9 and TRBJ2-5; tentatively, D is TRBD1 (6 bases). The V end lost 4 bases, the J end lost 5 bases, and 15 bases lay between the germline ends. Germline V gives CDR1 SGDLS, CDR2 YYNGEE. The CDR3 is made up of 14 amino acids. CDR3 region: CASSPTTGGETQYF. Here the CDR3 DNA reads TGTGCCAGCAGCCCAACGACAGGAGGCGAGACCCAGTACTTC.